This is a list of T cell receptor beta chains from one sample in a study of cytomegalovirus exposure and HLA in healthy donors. Sequencing used immunoSEQ multiplex PCR; TCRdb keeps in-frame clones, though not all of them. In the table there are 150,000 or so clones, more than 75% of which are singletons. Sequencing used PBMCs. These receptors came from a woman aged 30 to 39 in good health and CMV-seronegative. CDR3s include the opening cysteine and the closing phenylalanine or tryptophan. A D gene is named only where the DNA matches it firmly. Part of the rows lack a size; the others show once, few, many or a class for expanded clones.

V: TRBV27; size: .; J: TRBJ1-3; length: 17; D: TRBD1; DNA: TGTGCCAGCAGTCCCGATGTGGGACAGGGGATTGGAAACACCATATATTTT; CDR3: CASSPDVGQGIGNTIYF
V: TRBV30; size: .; J: TRBJ1-2; length: 16; D: TRBD1; DNA: TGTGCCTGGAGTGCTTACTCGGACAGGATGCGACGTGGCTACACCTTC; CDR3: CAWSAYSDRMRRGYTF
V: TRBV5-1; size: few; J: TRBJ1-2; length: 16; D: .; DNA: TGCGCCAGCAGCTTGGGAGGAACCGGCGTGGGAGCTGGCTACACCTTC; CDR3: CASSLGGTGVGAGYTF
V: TRBV5-6; size: .; J: TRBJ2-5; length: 13; D: .; DNA: TGTGCCAGCAGCTTGGTGAGGGGGGAGACCCAGTACTTC; CDR3: CASSLVRGETQYF
V: TRBV5-1; size: once; J: TRBJ2-2; length: 17; D: TRBD2; DNA: TGCGCCAGCAGCTTGGGGCTAGCGGGGGAGAACACCGGGGAGCTGTTTTTT; CDR3: CASSLGLAGENTGELFF
V: TRBV5-8; size: .; J: TRBJ2-5; length: 16; D: .; DNA: TGTGCCAGCAGCAAAGGACACCGGAGTCAACTTGGGACCCAGTACTTC; CDR3: CASSKGHRSQLGTQYF
V: TRBV6-6; size: .; J: TRBJ2-5; length: 12; D: TRBD2; DNA: TGTTCAACCAGCGGGGGGAGCGAGACCCAGTACTTC; CDR3: CSTSGGSETQYF
V: TRBV14; size: .; J: TRBJ1-1; length: 13; D: .; DNA: TGTGCCAGCAGCGGCGGTCAGGGGACTGAAGCTTTCTTT; CDR3: CASSGGQGTEAFF
V: TRBV5-6; size: once; J: TRBJ1-1; length: 15; D: .; DNA: TGTGCCAGCAGCCGGGTCGGAGGTTGGGACACTGAAGCTTTCTTT; CDR3: CASSRVGGWDTEAFF
V: TRBV4-1; size: once; J: TRBJ1-4; length: 17; D: .; DNA: TGCGCCAGCAGCCAATCAGGCAGCCGTCCAACTAATGAAAAACTGTTTTTT; CDR3: CASSQSGSRPTNEKLFF
V: TRBV5-1; size: few; J: TRBJ1-3; length: 16; D: TRBD1; DNA: TGCGCCAGCAGCTTGATAGCAGGGGGTAGTGGAAACACCATATATTTT; CDR3: CASSLIAGGSGNTIYF
V: TRBV7-9; size: .; J: TRBJ2-6; length: 16; D: TRBD1; DNA: TGTGCCAGCAGCTTTCGGACAGGTTTTGGGGCCAACGTCCTGACTTTC; CDR3: CASSFRTGFGANVLTF
V: TRBV18; size: .; J: TRBJ1-2; length: 13; D: TRBD1; DNA: TGTGCCAGCTCACCCGACAGGGCTGATGGCTACACCTTC; CDR3: CASSPDRADGYTF
V: TRBV5-4; size: .; J: TRBJ2-6; length: 15; D: .; DNA: TGTGCCAGCAGTCACGCTAGTATCGGGGCCAACGTCCTGACTTTC; CDR3: CASSHASIGANVLTF
V: TRBV5-4; size: .; J: TRBJ1-2; length: 15; D: TRBD1; DNA: TGTGCCAGCAGCGGGATGACAGGGGCTAAGGATGGCTACACCTTC; CDR3: CASSGMTGAKDGYTF
V: TRBV11-2; size: .; J: TRBJ2-6; length: 15; D: .; DNA: TGTGCCAGCAGCCCGAGGAACTCTGGGGCCAACGTCCTGACTTTC; CDR3: CASSPRNSGANVLTF
V: TRBV4-1; size: .; J: TRBJ2-5; length: 18; D: TRBD2; DNA: TGCGCCAGCAGCCAAGATAGGGAGGTAGCGGGGGAGCAAGAGACCCAGTACTTC; CDR3: CASSQDREVAGEQETQYF
V: TRBV19; size: .; J: TRBJ1-5; length: 16; D: .; DNA: TGTGCCAGTAGTATAGCTAAACAGTATAGCAATCAGCCCCAGCATTTT; CDR3: CASSIAKQYSNQPQHF
V: TRBV11-2; size: .; J: TRBJ2-7; length: 14; D: .; DNA: TGTGCCAGCAGCTTGGGCTCCACCTCCTACGAGCAGTACTTC; CDR3: CASSLGSTSYEQYF
V: TRBV19; size: .; J: TRBJ1-2; length: 13; D: .; DNA: TGTGCCAGTAGATCGGAGAGGGCCTATGGCTACACCTTC; CDR3: CASRSERAYGYTF
V: TRBV15; size: .; J: TRBJ1-5; length: 17; D: .; DNA: TGTGCCACCAGCAGAGATGCAGCGTTGCTTAGCAATCAGCCCCAGCATTTT; CDR3: CATSRDAALLSNQPQHF
V: TRBV4-1; size: .; J: TRBJ2-2; length: 17; D: .; DNA: TGCGCCAGCAGCCAAGTAGGTAGCCCCGGAAGGACCGGGGAGCTGTTTTTT; CDR3: CASSQVGSPGRTGELFF
V: TRBV4-2; size: .; J: TRBJ2-3; length: 14; D: .; DNA: TGTGCCAGCAGCCAAGGGGGGCCCACAGATACGCAGTATTTT; CDR3: CASSQGGPTDTQYF
V: TRBV11-3; size: .; J: TRBJ2-1; length: 13; D: .; DNA: TGTGCCAGCAGCTTAACGGGTTACAATGAGCAGTTCTTC; CDR3: CASSLTGYNEQFF
V: TRBV5-8; size: .; J: TRBJ2-5; length: 15; D: .; DNA: TGTGCCAGCAGCTTGGCCGTGCAGTCCCAAGAGACCCAGTACTTC; CDR3: CASSLAVQSQETQYF
V: TRBV4-1; size: .; J: TRBJ1-1; length: 14; D: .; DNA: TGCGCCAGCAGCCTGGGGGGGGCGAACACTGAAGCTTTCTTT; CDR3: CASSLGGANTEAFF
V: TRBV5-1; size: once; J: TRBJ1-4; length: 15; D: .; DNA: TGCGCCAGCAGCTTAACAGGGCGTCGGGATGAAAAACTGTTTTTT; CDR3: CASSLTGRRDEKLFF
V: TRBV9; size: few; J: TRBJ1-1; length: 15; D: .; DNA: TGTGCCAGCAGCGTAGGGTCGGGTTTTGGGACTGAAGCTTTCTTT; CDR3: CASSVGSGFGTEAFF
V: TRBV7-9; size: once; J: TRBJ2-7; length: 15; D: TRBD1; DNA: TGTGCCAGCAGCTTAGGACAGGGGGTCTCCTACGAGCAGTACTTC; CDR3: CASSLGQGVSYEQYF
V: TRBV6-5; size: once; J: TRBJ2-7; length: 12; D: .; DNA: TGTGCCAGCAGACCACTTACTGGCGAGCAGTACTTC; CDR3: CASRPLTGEQYF
V: TRBV5-1; size: .; J: TRBJ2-3; length: 15; D: TRBD1; DNA: TGCGCCAGCAGGTCGGGACAGGGGTGGGCAGATACGCAGTATTTT; CDR3: CASRSGQGWADTQYF
V: TRBV6-5; size: once; J: TRBJ2-3; length: 15; D: TRBD2; DNA: TGTGCCAGCACCCTCCGGGGGGGCGCAGCAGATACGCAGTATTTT; CDR3: CASTLRGGAADTQYF
V: TRBV5-1; size: .; J: TRBJ2-7; length: 15; D: TRBD2; DNA: TGCGCCAGCACCCTTGGTAGCGGGGGGGCCTACGAGCAGTACTTC; CDR3: CASTLGSGGAYEQYF
V: TRBV11-3; size: .; J: TRBJ2-1; length: 18; D: TRBD2; DNA: TGTGCCAGCAGCCCGGGCCCTAGGGGTGCGGGGGGGCGCAATGAGCAGTTCTTC; CDR3: CASSPGPRGAGGRNEQFF
V: TRBV2; size: once; J: TRBJ2-5; length: 16; D: TRBD2; DNA: TGTGCCAGCAGTACAGTGGGCGGGGGGTATCAAGAGACCCAGTACTTC; CDR3: CASSTVGGGYQETQYF
V: TRBV11-3; size: once; J: TRBJ2-1; length: 15; D: .; DNA: TGTGCCAGCAGCTTATTCACGAGCTCCTACAATGAGCAGTTCTTC; CDR3: CASSLFTSSYNEQFF
V: TRBV7-6; size: .; J: TRBJ2-7; length: 16; D: .; DNA: TGTGCCAGCAGCTTAGGGGTCGGGAGCGCGAGGTACGAGCAGTACTTC; CDR3: CASSLGVGSARYEQYF
V: TRBV19; size: .; J: TRBJ2-7; length: 13; D: .; DNA: TGTGCCAGTAGCCCGGGACTGGTTATCGAGCAGTACTTC; CDR3: CASSPGLVIEQYF